This T cell receptor (beta chain) was retrieved from a study of T cell responses to AZD1222 COVID-19 vaccine. Repertoires were generated with immunoSEQ multiplex PCR, while TCRdb's copy carries only in-frame clones and drops some. The sample holds roughly 150,000 clones, about 93% seen once. Of note for this clone: Its antigen is as yet unknown.

Germline V gives CDR1 LNHDA, CDR2 SQIVND (reference sequence). This CDR3 spans 17 amino acids. The J segment lost 4 bases and the V segment lost 4 bases, leaving 13 bases of the junction unmatched. Whole-study results and caveats: Just a handful of AZD1222 recipients tested seropositive at baseline. Dominant CD4 TCR responses targeted spike regions 160-218 and 743-854.

The rearrangement uses TRBV19 and TRBJ2-7; 10 positions agree with TRBD1. The sequencing used peripheral blood, collected on day 0 of AZD1222 vaccination. The sequence came from an adult in good health. The CDR3: CASSRKFDGTGVYEQYF. In nucleotides, the CDR3 is TGTGCCAGTAGTAGGAAATTTGACGGGACAGGGGTTTACGAGCAGTACTTC.